Sequencing of this T cell receptor (beta chain) was carried out in a study of Ad26.COV2.S vaccination and SARS-CoV-2 variants. Comments on this clone: Antigen unknown.

The study's findings and limits: Comparability of non-spike TCR breadth was observed across vaccine and placebo recipients.

Here immunoSEQ multiplex PCR was the method, and the copy in TCRdb shows in-frame clones only, minus some. The top ten clones hold around 1.7% of a sample with over 400,000 clones, about 90% of them seen once. The ends were cut back, 5 bases at V and 3 bases at J, with 10 bases in the middle. CDR1 and CDR2 from the germline V gene are MDHEN and SYDVKM. This CDR3 comprises 14 residues. The treatment was: over 15 received Ad26.COV2.S at low or high dose, single or two shots; about 5 received placebo; per-sample allocation not given. The samples were gathered on day 63 after the first injection of vaccine or placebo.

This rearrangement joins TRBV28 to TRBJ1-4; D is unresolved. The TCR originated in a person aged 18-65 years who received the Ad26.COV2.S COVID-19 vaccine or a placebo. Sample: peripheral blood, taken in a trial of Ad26.COV2.S vaccine versus placebo. CDR3 coding DNA: TGTGCCAGCAGTGTCTCTTCGGCTAATGAAAAACTGTTTTTT. Translating it yields CASSVSSANEKLFF.